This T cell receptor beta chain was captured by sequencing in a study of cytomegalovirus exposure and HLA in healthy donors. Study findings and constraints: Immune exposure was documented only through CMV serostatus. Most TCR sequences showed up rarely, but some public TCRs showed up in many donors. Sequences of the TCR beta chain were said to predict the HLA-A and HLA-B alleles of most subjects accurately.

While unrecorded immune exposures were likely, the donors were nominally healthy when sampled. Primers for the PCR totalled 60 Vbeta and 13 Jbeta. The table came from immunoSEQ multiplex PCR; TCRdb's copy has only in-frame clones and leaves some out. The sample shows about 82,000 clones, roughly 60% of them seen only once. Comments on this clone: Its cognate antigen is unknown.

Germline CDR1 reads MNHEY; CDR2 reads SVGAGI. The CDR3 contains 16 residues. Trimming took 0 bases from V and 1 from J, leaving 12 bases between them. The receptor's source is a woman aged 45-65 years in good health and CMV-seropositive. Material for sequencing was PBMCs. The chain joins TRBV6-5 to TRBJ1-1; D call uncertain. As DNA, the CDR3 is TGTGCCAGCAGTTACTCGAGTCGGGGTACGAACACTGAAGCTTTCTTT. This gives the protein CASSYSSRGTNTEAFF.